This T cell receptor (beta chain) was captured by sequencing in a study of T-cell memory formation after mild COVID-19. Background on the study: Clustering of TCRs was largely donor specific. Regarding the study as a whole: Pre-infection memory contained some responding clones, which suggested that cross-reactive memory had joined. There was a balanced CD4/CD8 profile in clones contracting day 15 to 85, and later expanders leaned CD4+. The study found contracting CD4+ clones mainly in CM and EM and contracting CD8+ clones in EMRA.

Comments on this clonotype: Its antigen is undetermined.

Trimming removed 1 base from V and 6 bases from J, with 11 bases in between. Germline CDR1 and CDR2: SGHRS and YFSETQ. This CDR3 is built from 14 residues. MiXCR was run by TCRdb on the 5' RACE reads, yielding one entry per CDR3 protein. The sample includes 550,000 to 700,000 distinct CDR3 sequences, roughly 17% of them seen just once. What was sequenced was PBMCs or a T cell subset sorted from them (not recorded which). The sequence derives from an adult woman who had mild COVID-19 (a few samples of this study predate the infection). Cell type and time point are not known. The V gene is TRBV5-1, the J gene TRBJ2-1; no firm D call. The CDR3 coding sequence is TGCGCCAGCAGCTTGCTGGAGTTAGGCAATGAGCAGTTCTTC. It is translated as CASSLLELGNEQFF.